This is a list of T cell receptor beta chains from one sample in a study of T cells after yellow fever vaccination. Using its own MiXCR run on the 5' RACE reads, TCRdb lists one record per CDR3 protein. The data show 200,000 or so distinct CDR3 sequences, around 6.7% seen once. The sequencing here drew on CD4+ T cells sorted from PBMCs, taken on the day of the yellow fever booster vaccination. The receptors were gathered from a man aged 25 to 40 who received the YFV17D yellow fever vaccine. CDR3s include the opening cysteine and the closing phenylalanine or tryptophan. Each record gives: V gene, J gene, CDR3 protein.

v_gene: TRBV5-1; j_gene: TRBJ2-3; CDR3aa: CASSLEGVGSDTQYF
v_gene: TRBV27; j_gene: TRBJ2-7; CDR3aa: CASSLSPGLGREQYF
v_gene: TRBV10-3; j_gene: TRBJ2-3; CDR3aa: CAISLGFSLDTQYF
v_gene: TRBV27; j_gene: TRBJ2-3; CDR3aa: CASSLWGSDTQYF
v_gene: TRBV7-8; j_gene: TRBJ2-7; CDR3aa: CASSLGQRGYEQYF
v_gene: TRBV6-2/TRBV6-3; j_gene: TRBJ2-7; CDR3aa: CASSYSSYEQYF
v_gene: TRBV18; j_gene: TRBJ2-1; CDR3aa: CASSHSEMVYNEQFF
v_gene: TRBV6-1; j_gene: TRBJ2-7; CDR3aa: CASRGEGAFYEQYF
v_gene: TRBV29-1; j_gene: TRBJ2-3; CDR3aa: CSVEQNARTDTQYF
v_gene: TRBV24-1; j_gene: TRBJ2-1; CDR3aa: CATSDSLAGRGQDEQFF
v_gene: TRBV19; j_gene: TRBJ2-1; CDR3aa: CATNHLPGRESHNEQFF
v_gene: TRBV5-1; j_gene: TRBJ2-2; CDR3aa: CASSLSGKVTGELFF
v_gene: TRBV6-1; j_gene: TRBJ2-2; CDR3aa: CASSVRAGTGELFF
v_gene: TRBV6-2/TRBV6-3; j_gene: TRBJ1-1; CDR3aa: CASSYVLRRVNTEAFF
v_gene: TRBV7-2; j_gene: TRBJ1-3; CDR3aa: CASTSTGGNTIYF
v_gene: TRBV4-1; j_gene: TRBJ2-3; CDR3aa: CASSQGASGSTDTQYF
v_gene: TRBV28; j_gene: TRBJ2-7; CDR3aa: CASWGQMGEQYF
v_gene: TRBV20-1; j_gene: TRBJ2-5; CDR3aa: CSAAYQGNQETQYF
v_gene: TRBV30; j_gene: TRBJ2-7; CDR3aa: CAWTTERQGHEQYF
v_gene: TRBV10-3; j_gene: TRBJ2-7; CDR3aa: CAISQTGLAYYEQYF
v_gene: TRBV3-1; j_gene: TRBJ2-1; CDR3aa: CASSQLRLQSEQFF
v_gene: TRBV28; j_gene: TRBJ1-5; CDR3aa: CASRNPGQGSNQPQHF
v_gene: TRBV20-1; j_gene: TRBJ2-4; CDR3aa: CRVEWGHRDIQYF
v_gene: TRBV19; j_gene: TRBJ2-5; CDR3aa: CASSLPTNAETQYF
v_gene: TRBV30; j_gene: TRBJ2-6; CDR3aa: CASSSGTGANVLTF
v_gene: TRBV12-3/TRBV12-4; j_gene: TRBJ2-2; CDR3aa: CASKHIANTGELFF
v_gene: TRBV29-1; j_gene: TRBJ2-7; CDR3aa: CSVGSGYEQYF
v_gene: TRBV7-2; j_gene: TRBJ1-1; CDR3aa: CASTTQGAGTEAFF
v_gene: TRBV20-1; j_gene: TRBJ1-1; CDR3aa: CSARAGVNTEAFF
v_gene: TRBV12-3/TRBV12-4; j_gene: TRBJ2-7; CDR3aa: CASSLGQGADEQYF
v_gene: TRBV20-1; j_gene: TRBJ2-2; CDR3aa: CSATLTNTGELFF
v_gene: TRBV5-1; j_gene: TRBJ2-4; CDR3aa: CASSPGQGNIQYF
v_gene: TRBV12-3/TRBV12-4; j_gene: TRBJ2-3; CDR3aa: CASSAEPGLGQVDTQYF
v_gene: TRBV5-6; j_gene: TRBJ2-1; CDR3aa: CASSFRTSGRAKPYNEQFF
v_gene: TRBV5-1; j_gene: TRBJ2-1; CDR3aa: CASSPPGLANNEQFF
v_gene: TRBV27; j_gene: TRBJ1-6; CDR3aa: CASRTGNSPLHF
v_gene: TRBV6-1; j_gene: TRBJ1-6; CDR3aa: CASSERTGGDSPLHF
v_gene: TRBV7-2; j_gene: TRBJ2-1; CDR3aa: CASSLDGNPYNEQFF
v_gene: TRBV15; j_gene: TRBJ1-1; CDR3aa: CATSSSNTEAFF
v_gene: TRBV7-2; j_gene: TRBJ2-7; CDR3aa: CASSLLAGVDEQYF
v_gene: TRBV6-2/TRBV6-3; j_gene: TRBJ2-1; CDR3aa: CASSKTSGSLPYNEQFF
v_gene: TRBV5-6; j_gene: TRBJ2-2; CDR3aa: CASSTPGSNTGELFF
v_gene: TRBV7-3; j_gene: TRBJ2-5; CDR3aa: CASSPSRGVGETQYF
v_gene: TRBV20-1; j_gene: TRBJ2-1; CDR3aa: CSARDGSSYYNEQFF
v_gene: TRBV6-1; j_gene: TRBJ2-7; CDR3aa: CASGASPSYEQYF
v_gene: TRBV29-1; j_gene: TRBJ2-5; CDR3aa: CSASGAQETQYF
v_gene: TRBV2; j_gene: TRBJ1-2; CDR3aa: CASRKGGYNYGYTF
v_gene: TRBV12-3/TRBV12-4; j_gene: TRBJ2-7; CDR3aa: CASRLAGGGGTYEQYF
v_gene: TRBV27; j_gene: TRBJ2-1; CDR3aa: CASSLVGSYNEQFF
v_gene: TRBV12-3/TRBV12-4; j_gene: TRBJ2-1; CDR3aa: CASSLGPTEEQFF
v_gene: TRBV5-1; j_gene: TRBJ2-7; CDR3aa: CASSLEGRARYEQYF
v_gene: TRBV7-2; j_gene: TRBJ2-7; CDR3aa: CASSEEGEQYF
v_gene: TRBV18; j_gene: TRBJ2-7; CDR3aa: CASSPPPPLTYEQYF
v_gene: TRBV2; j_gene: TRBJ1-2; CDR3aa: CASNRENYGYTF